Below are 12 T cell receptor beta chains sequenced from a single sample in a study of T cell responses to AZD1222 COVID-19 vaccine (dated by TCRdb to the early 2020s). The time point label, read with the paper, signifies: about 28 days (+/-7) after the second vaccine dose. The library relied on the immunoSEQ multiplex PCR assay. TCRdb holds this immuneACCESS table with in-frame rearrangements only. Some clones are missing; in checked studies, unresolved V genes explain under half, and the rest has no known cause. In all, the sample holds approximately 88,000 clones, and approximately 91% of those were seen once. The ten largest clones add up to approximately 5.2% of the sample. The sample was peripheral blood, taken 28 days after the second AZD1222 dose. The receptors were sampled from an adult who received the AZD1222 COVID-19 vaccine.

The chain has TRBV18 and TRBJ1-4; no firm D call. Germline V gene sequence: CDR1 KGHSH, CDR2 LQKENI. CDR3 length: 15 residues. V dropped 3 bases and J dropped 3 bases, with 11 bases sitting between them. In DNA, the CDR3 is TGTGCCAGCTCACCGTCCCGTACGGCTAATGAAAAACTGTTTTTT. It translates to CASSPSRTANEKLFF.

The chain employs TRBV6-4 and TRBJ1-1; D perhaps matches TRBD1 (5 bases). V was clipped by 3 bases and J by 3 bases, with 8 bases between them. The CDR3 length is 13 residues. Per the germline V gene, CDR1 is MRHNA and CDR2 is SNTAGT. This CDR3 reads CASSEQEHTEAFF. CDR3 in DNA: TGTGCCAGCAGTGAACAGGAGCACACTGAAGCTTTCTTT.

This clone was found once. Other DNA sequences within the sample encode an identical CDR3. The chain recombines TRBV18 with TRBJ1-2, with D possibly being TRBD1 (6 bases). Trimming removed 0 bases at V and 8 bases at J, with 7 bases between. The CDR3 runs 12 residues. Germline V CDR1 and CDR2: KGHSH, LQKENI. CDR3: CASSPPGAGYTF. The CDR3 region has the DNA TGTGCCAGCTCACCACCGGGGGCCGGCTACACCTTC.

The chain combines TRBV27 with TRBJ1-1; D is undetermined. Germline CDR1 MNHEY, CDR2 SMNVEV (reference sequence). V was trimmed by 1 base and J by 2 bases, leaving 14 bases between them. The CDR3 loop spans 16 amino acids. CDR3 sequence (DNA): TGTGCCAGCAGTTTATATGGCGGCAGGATTAACACTGAAGCTTTCTTT. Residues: CASSLYGGRINTEAFF.

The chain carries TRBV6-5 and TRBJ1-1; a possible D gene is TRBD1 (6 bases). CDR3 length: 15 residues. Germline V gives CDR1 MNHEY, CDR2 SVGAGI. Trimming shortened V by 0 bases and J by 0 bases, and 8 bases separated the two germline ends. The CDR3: CASSYSTGVNTEAFF. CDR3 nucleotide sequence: TGTGCCAGCAGTTACTCGACAGGCGTGAACACTGAAGCTTTCTTT.

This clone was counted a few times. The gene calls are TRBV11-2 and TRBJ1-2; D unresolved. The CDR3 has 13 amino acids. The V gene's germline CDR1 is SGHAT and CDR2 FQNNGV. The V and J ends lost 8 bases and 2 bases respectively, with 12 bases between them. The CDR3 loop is CASGPIRNYGYTF. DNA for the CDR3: TGTGCCAGCGGTCCTATTAGGAACTATGGCTACACCTTC.

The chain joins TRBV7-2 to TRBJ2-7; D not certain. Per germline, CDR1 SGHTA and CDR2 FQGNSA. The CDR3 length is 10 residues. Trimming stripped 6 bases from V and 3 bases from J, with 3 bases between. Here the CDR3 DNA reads TGTGCCAGCAGTAACTACGAGCAGTACTTC. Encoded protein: CASSNYEQYF.

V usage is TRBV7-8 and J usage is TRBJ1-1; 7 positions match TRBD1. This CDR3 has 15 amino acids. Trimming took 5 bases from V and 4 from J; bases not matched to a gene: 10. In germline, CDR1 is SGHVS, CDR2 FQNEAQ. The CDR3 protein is CASSLRAQGSTEAFF. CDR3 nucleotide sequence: TGTGCCAGCAGCCTTAGAGCACAGGGGAGCACTGAAGCTTTCTTT.

The DNA of the CDR3 is TGTGCCAGCAGTTTAGGGGGACGGAACTACGAGCAGTACTTC. Translating gives CASSLGGRNYEQYF. The rearrangement uses TRBV28 and TRBJ2-7, with D tentatively TRBD1 or TRBD2 (5 bases each). Per the germline V gene, CDR1 is MDHEN and CDR2 is SYDVKM. V lost 2 bases, J lost 3 bases, and 11 bases lay in between. This CDR3 has 14 amino acids.

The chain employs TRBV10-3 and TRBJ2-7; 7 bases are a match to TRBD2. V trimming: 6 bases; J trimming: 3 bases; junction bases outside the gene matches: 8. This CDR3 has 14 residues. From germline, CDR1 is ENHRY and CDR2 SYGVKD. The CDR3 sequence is CAISPGGSLYEQYF. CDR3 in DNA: TGTGCCATCAGCCCGGGGGGATCCCTCTACGAGCAGTACTTC.

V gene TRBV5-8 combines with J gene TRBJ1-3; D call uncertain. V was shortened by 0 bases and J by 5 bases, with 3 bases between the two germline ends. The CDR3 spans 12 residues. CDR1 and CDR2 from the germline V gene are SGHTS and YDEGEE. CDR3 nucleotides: TGTGCCAGCAGCTTGGTGAGAAACACCATATATTTT. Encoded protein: CASSLVRNTIYF.

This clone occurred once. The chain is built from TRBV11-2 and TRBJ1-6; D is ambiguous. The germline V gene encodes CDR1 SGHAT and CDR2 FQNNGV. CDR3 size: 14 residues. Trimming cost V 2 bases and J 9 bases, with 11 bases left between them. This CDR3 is CASSLYVAGSPLHF. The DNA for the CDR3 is TGTGCCAGCAGCTTATATGTTGCGGGTTCACCCCTCCACTTT.